This TCR beta chain was captured in a study of T cell responses to AZD1222 COVID-19 vaccine. This clone was seen only once. V was shortened by 5 bases and J by 2 bases, with 11 bases between the two germline ends. The germline CDR1 and CDR2 sequences are MNHEY and SVGAGI. This CDR3 spans 14 amino acids. Only in-frame clones appear in the TCRdb table, and some are missing; sequencing was by immunoSEQ multiplex PCR. The data show about 85,000 clones, 75% to 95% seen once. This TCR came from an adult who received the AZD1222 COVID-19 vaccine. The chain links TRBV6-5 to TRBJ2-3, with D uncertain. The sample here was peripheral blood, taken 28 days after the second AZD1222 dose. CDR3 coding DNA: TGTGCCAGCAGTCCGCGGACCGACACAGATACGCAGTATTTT. It translates to CASSPRTDTDTQYF.